This T cell receptor beta chain was profiled in a study of CD4 and CD8 cells across lung adenocarcinoma regions. This clonotype is classed as medium-sized. Using its own MiXCR run on the PCR reads, TCRdb lists one record per CDR3 protein. The sample shows approximately 11,000 distinct CDR3 sequences, approximately 58% of them seen only once. Samples came from patients with localized non-small cell lung adenocarcinoma. The receptor was isolated from a male donor with lung adenocarcinoma. The CD4 and CD8 labels of this study may be unreliable. The sequencing input was CD8+ T cells from the margin of a lung tumor.

Here the CDR3 reads CASSESARADTQYF. Written as DNA, the CDR3 is TGCGCCAGCAGTGAGTCGGCTAGGGCAGATACGCAGTATTTT. This chain uses TRBV10-1 with TRBJ2-3, with no clear D. This CDR3 contains 14 residues. V was clipped by 0 bases and J by 4 bases, with 8 bases between them. Per germline, CDR1 WNHNN and CDR2 SYGVQD (reference sequence).